The present T cell receptor (beta chain) was sequenced within a study of cytomegalovirus exposure and HLA in healthy donors. Study overall: The 90 to 150 validation repertoires used the same platform as the approximately 670 first-cohort repertoires, a later analysis reported.

On this clone itself: Its antigen is as yet unknown.

The trim removed 4 bases at V and 5 bases at J, leaving 11 bases unmatched. Germline CDR1 reads SEHNR; CDR2 reads FQNEAQ (reference sequence). The CDR3 has 16 residues. Produced via immunoSEQ multiplex PCR; TCRdb's table is partial and in-frame only. The sample includes about 140,000 clones, about nine tenths seen only once; the top ten take 2.9%. Points from the study as a whole: Rarity marked most TCR sequences, yet some public TCRs occurred in many donors.

The sample taken for sequencing was PBMCs. This TCR was recovered from a young man in good health and CMV-seronegative. This rearrangement joins TRBV7-9 to TRBJ2-7, with 10 bases fitting TRBD2. CDR3 protein: CASSWEVAGGGDEQYF. The CDR3, as DNA: TGTGCCAGCAGCTGGGAAGTAGCGGGAGGAGGGGACGAGCAGTACTTC.